The source of this T cell receptor (beta chain) is a study of lymphopenia after photon versus proton radiotherapy. Study results and caveats: After lymphocyte nadir, photon-treated repertoires showed oligoclonal expansion, especially CD8+ Temra. Proton therapy kept repertoires fairly stable, unlike photons, which gained effector/memory cells.

Generated by immunoSEQ multiplex PCR, the TCRdb table keeps only in-frame clones and is missing some. The data show roughly 23,000 clones, with around 90% seen just once and 7.5% to 9.5% held by the top ten. As concerns this clone: Antigen specificity is unknown.

The sample here was peripheral blood, taken from a patient treated with proton-based radiotherapy. The sequence derives from a woman aged 70 to 79 with pancreatic cancer. Some clones in this sample may be carry-over from other donors' samples.

CDR3 loop: CASGADLSYNEQFF. The CDR3 DNA reads as TGTGCCTCAGGGGCAGACCTCTCCTACAATGAGCAGTTCTTC. This chain joins TRBV30 and TRBJ2-1; D perhaps matches TRBD1 (6 bases). CDR1 and CDR2 from the germline V gene are GTSNPN and SVGIG (reference sequence). V lost 7 bases to trimming and J lost 0 bases, with 13 bases between them. The CDR3 totals 14 residues.